Shown below are 14 T cell receptor beta chains from a single sample sequenced in a study of cytomegalovirus exposure and HLA in healthy donors. Using immunoSEQ multiplex PCR, the repertoire was profiled, and TCRdb retains in-frame clones only, with some absent. Of around 150,000 clones listed, 90% to 97% were seen once; the top ten hold roughly 1%. The material sequenced was PBMCs. Source of these receptors: a young woman in good health and CMV-seronegative.

The rearrangement uses TRBV28 and TRBJ2-1; 8 nucleotides agree with TRBD2. CDR3 length: 15 residues. Losses at the gene ends were 4 bases for V and 5 bases for J; bases not matched to a gene: 7. Germline V gene data show CDR1 as MDHEN and CDR2 as SYDVKM. DNA for the CDR3: TGTGCCAGCAGTTCAGGACTAGCCGTCGACAATGAGCAGTTCTTC. It translates to CASSSGLAVDNEQFF.

The gene calls are TRBV7-6 and TRBJ2-5; 13 bases are a match to TRBD2. The CDR3 covers 16 residues. Trimming removed 4 bases from V and 7 bases from J; junction bases left unmatched: 9. Germline V gene sequence: CDR1 SGHVS, CDR2 FNYEAQ. The CDR3 region has the DNA TGTGCCAGCAGCTCGGGACTAGCGGGGTCCGGATGGACCCAGTACTTC. Translation: CASSSGLAGSGWTQYF.

In nucleotides, the CDR3 is TGTGCCAGCAGTGATAATTGGGGCCGCAATCAGCCCCAGCATTTT. Protein: CASSDNWGRNQPQHF. The V and J genes are TRBV6-1 and TRBJ1-5, with D possibly TRBD1 on 5 matching bases. CDR1 is MNHNS, CDR2 SASEGT, per germline. The V end lost 3 bases, the J end lost 2 bases, and 11 bases lay between the germline ends. The CDR3 contains 15 residues.

This chain links TRBV6-5 with TRBJ1-2, with a tentative D call TRBD1 (5 bases). V lost 6 bases and J lost 4, with 15 bases in between. This CDR3 has 14 amino acids. Germline V lookup: CDR1 MNHEY, CDR2 SVGAGI. The CDR3, as DNA: TGTGCCAGCAGACCCACGGGGGGAGCCTATGGCTACACCTTC. Protein product: CASRPTGGAYGYTF.

The genes are TRBV10-3 and TRBJ2-7, with 9 bases matching TRBD1. J lost 4 bases, V lost 6 bases, and 4 bases had no gene match. Germline V gene lookup returns CDR1 ENHRY and CDR2 SYGVKD. The CDR3 is 13 residues long. The CDR3 DNA reads as TGTGCCATCAGCGCGACAGGGGGTTACGAGCAGTACTTC. Protein product: CAISATGGYEQYF.

The V and J genes are TRBV18 and TRBJ2-7, with TRBD2 matching over 12 bases. V shed 4 bases and J 3 bases; nucleotides not matched to a gene: 1. The length of the CDR3 is 14 residues. Germline V gene sequence: CDR1 KGHSH, CDR2 LQKENI. The CDR3 region has the DNA TGTGCCAGCTCACGGGGACTAGCGGGCTACGAGCAGTACTTC. Amino acid sequence: CASSRGLAGYEQYF.

The table lists this clone with a few counts. This rearrangement joins TRBV6-1 to TRBJ2-1; TRBD2 matches 9 bases. Germline V CDR1 and CDR2: MNHNS, SASEGT. The trim removed 2 bases at V and 9 bases at J, leaving 8 bases unmatched. This CDR3 contains 15 residues. In DNA form, the CDR3 reads TGTGCCAGCAGTGAAAGACTAGCGGCTAGCGGTGAGCAGTTCTTC. Translated: CASSERLAASGEQFF.

This clone was counted once. The CDR3 sequence: CASSLGPVGQDTDTQYF. In DNA, the CDR3 is TGCGCCAGCAGCTTGGGACCGGTAGGACAGGACACAGATACGCAGTATTTT. The chain combines TRBV5-1 with TRBJ2-3; 7 bases match TRBD1. The length of the CDR3 is 17 residues. With V trimmed by 0 bases and J by 2 bases, 9 bases remained unmatched. Germline V CDR1 and CDR2: SGHRS, YFSETQ. The full variable domain, its missing parts supplied by reference TRBV5-1 and TRBJ2-3, is KAGVTQTPRYLIKTRGQQVTLSCSPISGHRSVSWYQQTPGQGLQFLFEYFSETQRNKGNFPGRFSGRQFSNSRSEMNVSTLELGDSALYLCASSLGPVGQDTDTQYFGPGTRLTVL.

The V gene is TRBV18, the J gene TRBJ1-5, with 10 bases lining up with TRBD1. Germline-derived CDR1 and CDR2 are KGHSH and LQKENI. This CDR3 contains 19 residues. V lost 3 bases, J lost 3 bases, and 14 bases stayed unmatched. The CDR3 DNA reads TGTGCCAGCTCACCCCGCTCCGGGACAGGGGAAGGGAACAATCAGCCCCAGCATTTT. This sequence encodes CASSPRSGTGEGNNQPQHF. Combining the CDR3 with reference TRBV18 and TRBJ1-5 gives the whole variable domain NAGVMQNPRHLVRRRGQEARLRCSPMKGHSHVYWYRQLPEEGLKFMVYLQKENIIDESGMPKERFSAEFPKEGPSILRIQQVVRGDSAAYFCASSPRSGTGEGNNQPQHFGDGTRLSIL.

The genes are TRBV6-6 and TRBJ2-3; D unclear. This CDR3 has 13 amino acids. V was trimmed by 3 bases and J by 2 bases, leaving 6 bases between them. Germline V gene lookup returns CDR1 MNHNY and CDR2 SVGAGI (reference sequence). The CDR3 protein is CASSYGDTDTQYF. The CDR3 DNA reads as TGTGCCAGCAGTTATGGAGACACAGATACGCAGTATTTT.

The chain joins TRBV2 to TRBJ1-2; 12 bases are shared with TRBD1. The length of the CDR3 is 15 residues. V trimming: 7 bases; J trimming: 5 bases; junction bases outside the gene matches: 8. CDR1 and CDR2 (germline): SNHLY, FYNNEI. The CDR3 region has the DNA TGTGCCAGCACCGAGGGGACAGGGGGCAGATATGGCTACACCTTC. It specifies CASTEGTGGRYGYTF. Full variable domain (outside the CDR3, taken from reference TRBV2 and TRBJ1-2): EPEVTQTPSHQVTQMGQEVILRCVPISNHLYFYWYRQILGQKVEFLVSFYNNEISEKSEIFDDQFSVERPDGSNFTLKIRSTKLEDSAMYFCASTEGTGGRYGYTFGSGTRLTVV.

The chain is built from TRBV18 and TRBJ1-1, with D unresolved. The V end was cut by 5 bases, the J end by 1 base, with 8 bases between. CDR1 is KGHSH and CDR2 is LQKENI in the germline V gene. This CDR3 spans 13 amino acids. This CDR3 reads CASSGTSNTEAFF. CDR3 in DNA: TGTGCCAGCTCAGGCACCTCGAACACTGAAGCTTTCTTT.

The chain links TRBV9 to TRBJ2-1; 12 bases match TRBD2. Germline V gene lookup returns CDR1 SGDLS and CDR2 YYNGEE. The CDR3 loop spans 15 amino acids. Losses at the gene ends were 2 bases for V and 8 bases for J; bases not matched to a gene: 5. The CDR3 bases are TGTGCCAGCAGCGTTTCTAGCGGGGGGGGCGATGAGCAGTTCTTC. Translated, it gives CASSVSSGGGDEQFF. Complete variable domain (other parts from reference TRBV9 and TRBJ2-1): DSGVTQTPKHLITATGQRVTLRCSPRSGDLSVYWYQQSLDQGLQFLIQYYNGEERAKGNILERFSAQQFPDLHSELNLSSLELGDSALYFCASSVSSGGGDEQFFGPGTRLTVL.

The chain uses TRBV7-9 and TRBJ1-6, with D unresolved. V lost 5 bases, J lost 5 bases, and 7 bases lay in between. CDR1 SEHNR and CDR2 FQNEAQ come from the germline V gene (reference sequence). This CDR3 spans 13 amino acids. The DNA of the CDR3 is TGTGCCAGCAGCCCGTTCGATAATTCACCCCTCCACTTT. This sequence encodes CASSPFDNSPLHF.